Below are 10 T cell receptor beta chains sequenced from a single sample in a study of shared clonotypes between healthy human individuals. The repertoire was sequenced with immunoSEQ multiplex PCR; TCRdb's copy has only in-frame clones and lacks some. The repertoire has fewer than 1.4 million clones, 78% of them found once; the top ten carry around 0.61%. The sequenced sample consisted of memory CD4+ T cells from PBMCs. Noted subset: CD45RA-negative fraction. All receptors derive from a young man in good health. Some clones in this sample may be carry-over from other donors' samples.

This clone was counted once. The V and J genes are TRBV7-9 and TRBJ1-1; D gene unclear. The germline V and J ends were trimmed by 1 base and 11 bases, with 14 bases remaining between them. This CDR3 comprises 13 residues. Germline values: CDR1 SEHNR, CDR2 FQNEAQ (reference sequence). In nucleotides, the CDR3 is TGTGCCAGCAGCTTAGGTGTGGCAACGATGGCTTTCTTT. Translated: CASSLGVATMAFF.

This clone has just one count. The chain carries TRBV19 and TRBJ2-1; either TRBD1 or TRBD2 may supply D (6 bases each). Trimming took off 5 bases at V and 9 bases at J, with 17 bases between the two ends. CDR3 size: 14 residues. CDR1 and CDR2 (germline): LNHDA, SQIVND (reference sequence). The CDR3 DNA sequence: TGTGCCAGTAGTGGTACCGCGGGACACAGTGAGCAGTTCTTC. The encoded protein is CASSGTAGHSEQFF. The variable domain in full, with the rest retrieved from reference TRBV19 and TRBJ2-1, is DGGITQSPKYLFRKEGQNVTLSCEQNLNHDAMYWYRQDPGQGLRLIYYSQIVNDFQKGDIAEGYSVSREKKESFPLTVTSAQKNPTAFYLCASSGTAGHSEQFFGPGTRLTVL.

The rearrangement links TRBV5-1 to TRBJ2-7; TRBD2 is a possible D gene (6 bases). Deletions cut 0 bases from V and 3 bases from J, with 10 bases between. Germline V lookup: CDR1 SGHRS, CDR2 YFSETQ. The CDR3 runs 14 residues. The CDR3 region is CASSLAAGLYEQYF. Written as DNA, the CDR3 is TGCGCCAGCAGCTTGGCCGCGGGGCTCTACGAGCAGTACTTC.

J is TRBJ1-6 and V is TRBV6-6; D is perhaps TRBD1 (6 bases). Germline-derived CDR1 and CDR2 are MNHNY and SVGAGI (reference sequence). This CDR3 comprises 15 residues. The V and J ends lost 7 bases and 7 bases respectively, with 17 bases between them. The CDR3 bases are TGTGCCAGCAACCCCCAGGGGCCTAGGAATTCACCCCTCCACTTT. This encodes CASNPQGPRNSPLHF.

The genes are TRBV6-6 and TRBJ2-1, with 7 bases lining up with TRBD1. The length of the CDR3 is 13 residues. Unmatched junction bases numbered 3, after V lost 10 bases and J lost 0 bases. Germline assignment: CDR1 MNHNY and CDR2 SVGAGI (reference sequence). CDR3 sequence: CATYRGSYNEQFF. The CDR3 DNA sequence: TGTGCCACCTACAGGGGCTCCTACAATGAGCAGTTCTTC.

The chain recombines TRBV30 with TRBJ1-2; D is perhaps TRBD1 (6 bases). This CDR3 comprises 14 residues. Germline values: CDR1 GTSNPN, CDR2 SVGIG (reference sequence). V was shortened by 5 bases and J by 5 bases, with 18 bases between the two germline ends. CDR3 amino acids: CAWAPGGGLYGYTF. In DNA form, the CDR3 reads TGTGCCTGGGCCCCCGGTGGGGGGCTGTATGGCTACACCTTC. Drawing the rest from reference TRBV30 and TRBJ1-2, the complete variable domain is SQTIHQWPATLVQPVGSPLSLECTVEGTSNPNLYWYRQAAGRGLQLLFYSVGIGQISSEVPQNLSASRPQDRQFILSSKKLLLSDSGFYLCAWAPGGGLYGYTFGSGTRLTVV.

The rearrangement joins TRBV11-2 to TRBJ2-7; a weak D match, TRBD2 (6 bases). Germline V gene sequence: CDR1 SGHAT, CDR2 FQNNGV. V dropped 5 bases and J dropped 3 bases, with 14 bases sitting between them. The CDR3 is 14 residues long. CDR3 sequence reads: CASSLRDGLYEQYF. CDR3 nucleotide sequence: TGTGCCAGCAGCCTGCGGGACGGCCTCTACGAGCAGTACTTC.

The V gene is TRBV5-1, the J gene TRBJ1-5; tentatively, D is TRBD1 (5 bases). The germline V gene encodes CDR1 SGHRS and CDR2 YFSETQ. The length of the CDR3 is 15 residues. Trimming removed 3 bases from V and 3 bases from J, with 13 bases in between. The CDR3 here is CASSSYPGVNQPQHF. The CDR3 nucleotides are TGCGCCAGCAGCTCGTATCCGGGGGTCAATCAGCCCCAGCATTTT.

J is TRBJ2-2 and V is TRBV25-1, with D perhaps matching TRBD1 or TRBD2 (5 bases each). The CDR3 loop spans 16 amino acids. From germline, CDR1 is MGHDK and CDR2 SYGVNS. Trimming shortened V by 6 bases and J by 6 bases, and 20 bases separated the two germline ends. Written as DNA, the CDR3 is TGTGCCAGCAGGGCCCCCCGAGGGGTGGCCGCCGGGGAGCTGTTTTTT. Its translation is CASRAPRGVAAGELFF.

V usage is TRBV5-1 and J usage is TRBJ1-3, with unresolved D. The V end was cut by 3 bases, the J end by 0 bases, with 13 bases between. The CDR3 has 16 amino acids. Germline-derived CDR1 and CDR2 are SGHRS and YFSETQ. CDR3 bases: TGCGCCAGCAGCTACTACCGGGCCTCCTCTGGAAACACCATATATTTT. It is translated as CASSYYRASSGNTIYF.